Shown below are 24 T cell receptor beta chains from a single sample sequenced in a study of T cells in Graves' hyperthyroidism and ophthalmopathy. The investigators amplified TCR beta CDR3 regions from RNA transcripts. The HTBI primer set served for first-round RT-PCR of the TCR CDR3. Via MiXCR, TCRdb re-called the multiplex PCR reads, giving one row per CDR3 protein. The sample lists hundreds of thousands of distinct CDR3 sequences, 16% occurring once. Sequenced material: blood. All receptors come from a middle-aged woman with Graves' ophthalmopathy.

This clonotype was seen ten or more times. The chain uses TRBV24-1 and TRBJ1-6, with D perhaps matching TRBD1 (6 bases). Germline loops: CDR1 KGHDR, CDR2 SFDVKD. The V end lost 7 bases, the J end lost 7 bases, and 16 bases lay between the germline ends. The CDR3 spans 15 residues. CDR3 amino acids: CATRFVGQNNSPLHF. The DNA of the CDR3 is TGTGCCACCAGATTTGTCGGACAGAACAATTCACCCCTCCACTTT.

A remark on this clonotype: A much larger clone differs from this one at a single base, so this may be a read error. Likely a read error: the CDR3 ends without its conserved phenylalanine or tryptophan. V and J are TRBV13 and TRBJ1-1; D not certain. V was shortened by 1 base and J by 0 bases, with 12 bases between the two germline ends. The CDR3 loop spans 16 amino acids. The germline gives CDR1 PRHDT, CDR2 FYEKMQ (reference sequence). The CDR3 nucleotides read TGTGCCAGCAGCTTAGTTTTGAGCGGTTTGAACACTGAAGCTTTCCTT. Protein product: CASSLVLSGLNTEAFL.

This clonotype occurred a few times. This sequence joins TRBV9 and TRBJ2-7; 9 nucleotides line up with TRBD2. This CDR3 spans 14 amino acids. J gave up 7 bases and V 3 bases, and 8 bases lay outside the gene matches. From germline, CDR1 is SGDLS and CDR2 YYNGEE. The CDR3, as DNA: TGTGCCAGCAGCGCTGGCGGGAGGGCGGGTGAGCAGTACTTC. Its translation is CASSAGGRAGEQYF.

The chain is built from TRBV5-1 and TRBJ2-1, with D tentatively TRBD1 or TRBD2 (5 bases each). This CDR3 comprises 15 residues. V lost 4 bases, J lost 5 bases, and 16 bases lay in between. CDR1 is SGHRS, CDR2 YFSETQ, per germline. This CDR3 is CASSVPGLKNNEQFF. In DNA, the CDR3 is TGCGCCAGCAGCGTTCCGGGGCTAAAAAACAATGAGCAGTTCTTC.

This clonotype was seen only a few times. The chain employs TRBV29-1 and TRBJ1-2, with D possibly being TRBD1 (6 bases). V lost 4 bases, J lost 11 bases, and 23 bases lay in between. CDR3 length equals 14 residues. Germline CDR1 reads SQVTM; CDR2 reads ANQGSEA. The CDR3 loop is CSVVSPGNRAMYTF. As DNA, the CDR3 is TGCAGCGTTGTGAGCCCGGGGAACAGGGCCATGTACACCTTC.

This clonotype was counted many times. The chain has TRBV7-8 and TRBJ2-3; TRBD2 aligns across 9 bases. The CDR3 covers 14 residues. Germline V gene data show CDR1 as SGHVS and CDR2 as FQNEAQ. V shed 1 base, J shed 4 bases, and the junction held 0 bases outside the gene matches. Here the CDR3 DNA reads TGTGCCAGCAGCTTAGGCGGGAGGGCAGATACGCAGTATTTT. Its protein is CASSLGGRADTQYF.

This clonotype was detected many times. The chain employs TRBV11-2 and TRBJ1-1; 7 nucleotides agree with TRBD1. Germline loops: CDR1 SGHAT, CDR2 FQNNGV. The V segment lost 4 bases and the J segment 0 bases; nucleotides outside the gene matches: 5. CDR3 length: 15 residues. The CDR3 nucleotides read TGTGCCAGCAGCTCGCGACAGGGCCTGAACACTGAAGCTTTCTTT. It encodes CASSSRQGLNTEAFF.

This clonotype was counted only a few times. This rearrangement joins TRBV29-1 to TRBJ1-3, with TRBD1 as a possible D gene (5 bases). The V gene lost 6 bases and the J gene lost 2 bases, with 8 bases spanning the gap. The length of the CDR3 is 12 residues. The germline V gene encodes CDR1 SQVTM and CDR2 ANQGSEA. CDR3 amino acids: CSVREPGNTIYF. The CDR3 region has the DNA TGCAGCGTCAGGGAGCCTGGAAACACCATATATTTT.

This rearrangement joins TRBV6-1 to TRBJ2-1; D not certain. Germline V gene sequence: CDR1 MNHNS, CDR2 SASEGT. The CDR3 runs 15 residues. V was pared by 3 bases and J by 0 bases, with 9 bases between. The CDR3 loop is CASSDDWTSYNEQFF. For the CDR3, the DNA is TGTGCCAGCAGTGATGACTGGACCTCCTACAATGAGCAGTTCTTC.

This clonotype was observed many times. J is TRBJ1-1 and V is TRBV2, with a tentative D call TRBD1 (6 bases). Germline V gives CDR1 SNHLY, CDR2 FYNNEI. The CDR3 spans 13 residues. The ends were cut back, 4 bases at V and 4 bases at J, with 10 bases in the middle. CDR3 in DNA: TGTGCCAGCAGTGGACAGGCGGTCACTGAAGCTTTCTTT. Residues: CASSGQAVTEAFF.

In its sample, this clonotype was seen many times. The gene calls are TRBV20-1 and TRBJ2-7; D perhaps matches TRBD1 (7 bases). Germline V gives CDR1 DFQATT, CDR2 SNEGSKA (reference sequence). This CDR3 contains 15 residues. V was shortened by 4 bases and J by 0 bases, with 16 bases between the two germline ends. DNA for the CDR3: TGCAGTGCTACTAACGCGGGACAGAACTCCTACGAGCAGTACTTC. This gives the protein CSATNAGQNSYEQYF.

This sequence joins TRBV6-2 or TRBV6-3 and TRBJ2-1, with a possible D match to TRBD2 (7 bases). The V gene lost 5 bases and the J gene lost 10 bases, with 18 bases spanning the gap. Germline CDR1 is MNHEY and CDR2 is SVGEGT. CDR3 length: 14 amino acids. In DNA form, the CDR3 reads TGTGCCAGCAGTAGAGGGGGGGCTGGCGGGGAGCAGTTCTTC. Residues: CASSRGGAGGEQFF.

The chain employs TRBV5-1 and TRBJ1-5, with D possibly matching TRBD1 (5 bases). There are 15 residues in the CDR3. V dropped 3 bases and J dropped 4 bases, with 14 bases sitting between them. CDR1 is SGHRS, CDR2 YFSETQ, per germline. CDR3 in amino acids: CASSWNPGLNQPQHF. The CDR3 bases are TGCGCCAGCAGCTGGAACCCGGGGCTTAATCAGCCCCAGCATTTT.

The rearrangement uses TRBV4-1 and TRBJ1-5; maybe TRBD1 (6 bases). In germline, CDR1 is MGHRA, CDR2 YSYEKL. The V and J ends lost 3 bases and 3 bases respectively, with 18 bases between them. There are 17 residues in the CDR3. The CDR3 region is CASSHPMTGRDNQPQHF. CDR3 DNA: TGCGCCAGCAGCCATCCGATGACAGGAAGGGACAATCAGCCCCAGCATTTT.

This chain links TRBV6-1 with TRBJ2-3; D is unresolved. The CDR3 is 15 amino acids. Germline V gives CDR1 MNHNS, CDR2 SASEGT. Trimming stripped 7 bases from V and 1 base from J, with 15 bases between. Here the CDR3 reads CASTATTRGTDTQYF. The CDR3 DNA sequence: TGTGCCAGCACCGCTACCACCCGAGGCACAGATACGCAGTATTTT.

This chain uses TRBV6-1 with TRBJ2-3, with D tentatively TRBD2 (5 bases). Germline assignment: CDR1 MNHNS and CDR2 SASEGT. Trimming removed 2 bases at V and 0 bases at J, with 12 bases between. The CDR3 loop spans 16 amino acids. CDR3 in amino acids: CASSEIAYASTDTQYF. The CDR3 nucleotides are TGTGCCAGCAGTGAAATAGCGTACGCTAGCACAGATACGCAGTATTTT.

This clonotype has at least ten counts. The chain is built from TRBV28 and TRBJ1-4; possibly TRBD1 for D (6 bases). Germline V gene sequence: CDR1 MDHEN, CDR2 SYDVKM. Trimming cost V 10 bases and J 6 bases, with 18 bases left between them. The CDR3 consists of 14 residues. The CDR3 nucleotides are TGTGCCACCGTGACAGGCACGAGGGATGAAAAACTGTTTTTT. Translated, it gives CATVTGTRDEKLFF.

In this sample, this clonotype turned up a few times. The chain recombines TRBV7-8 with TRBJ1-4; no clear D gene. V lost 1 base to trimming and J lost 8 bases, with 8 bases between them. The CDR3 sequence is 13 residues long. Germline-derived CDR1 and CDR2 are SGHVS and FQNEAQ. The CDR3: CASSLGPMEKLFF. The CDR3 DNA sequence: TGTGCCAGCAGCTTAGGCCCTATGGAAAAACTGTTTTTT.

Ten or more counts support this clonotype. The chain uses TRBV12-3 or TRBV12-4 and TRBJ2-7; either TRBD1 or TRBD2 may supply D (5 bases each). The CDR3 extends over 15 amino acids. The ends were cut back, 4 bases at V and 5 bases at J, with 18 bases in the middle. The CDR3 here is CASSSPEGLHHEQYF. The CDR3 coding sequence is TGTGCCAGCAGTTCGCCCGAGGGGCTCCACCACGAGCAGTACTTC.

CDR3 sequence: CANAPTGTTDTQYF. As DNA, the CDR3 is TGTGCCAATGCCCCGACAGGGACCACAGATACGCAGTATTTT. The gene calls are TRBV6-2 or TRBV6-3 and TRBJ2-3; the match to TRBD1 covers 7 bases. The germline V gene has CDR1 MNHEY and CDR2 SVGEGT. Trimming at V came to 10 bases and at J to 2 bases, leaving 9 bases not matched to a gene. The CDR3 runs to 14 residues.

This clonotype was counted between two and nine times. CDR3 residues: CASSAISPGRGGVGELFF. In nucleotides, the CDR3 is TGTGCCAGCAGCGCCATTAGCCCGGGAAGAGGGGGGGTCGGGGAGCTGTTTTTT. V usage is TRBV11-2 and J usage is TRBJ2-2, with a possible D match to TRBD2 (7 bases). The CDR3 covers 18 residues. Germline CDR1 SGHAT, CDR2 FQNNGV. Trimming stripped 5 bases from V and 7 bases from J, with 26 bases between.

The rearrangement uses TRBV7-9 and TRBJ1-2, with TRBD1 as a possible D gene (6 bases). The CDR3 contains 15 residues. With 6 bases removed from V and 0 bases from J, the gap between germline ends came to 14 bases. Per germline, CDR1 SEHNR and CDR2 FQNEAQ (reference sequence). In DNA, the CDR3 is TGTGCCAGCAGGGGAAGGACAGACCCTAACTATGGCTACACCTTC. Its protein is CASRGRTDPNYGYTF.

The V call is TRBV9, the J call TRBJ2-7; 7 bases line up with TRBD1. V lost 0 bases and J lost 1; bases outside the gene matches: 1. The CDR3 spans 14 residues. Looked up from germline, CDR1 is SGDLS and CDR2 is YYNGEE. The CDR3 sequence: CASSVEGQSYEQYF. For the CDR3, the DNA is TGTGCCAGCAGCGTAGAGGGACAGTCCTACGAGCAGTACTTC.

J is TRBJ2-5 and V is TRBV5-6; the match to TRBD2 covers 7 bases. Germline CDR1 SGHDT, CDR2 YYEEEE. V lost 7 bases to trimming and J lost 5 bases; unmatched junction nucleotides: 11. This CDR3 is 14 amino acids long. The CDR3 DNA is TGTGCCAGCCGGGTTAGCGGGTTAGGGGAGACCCAGTACTTC. Encoded protein: CASRVSGLGETQYF.